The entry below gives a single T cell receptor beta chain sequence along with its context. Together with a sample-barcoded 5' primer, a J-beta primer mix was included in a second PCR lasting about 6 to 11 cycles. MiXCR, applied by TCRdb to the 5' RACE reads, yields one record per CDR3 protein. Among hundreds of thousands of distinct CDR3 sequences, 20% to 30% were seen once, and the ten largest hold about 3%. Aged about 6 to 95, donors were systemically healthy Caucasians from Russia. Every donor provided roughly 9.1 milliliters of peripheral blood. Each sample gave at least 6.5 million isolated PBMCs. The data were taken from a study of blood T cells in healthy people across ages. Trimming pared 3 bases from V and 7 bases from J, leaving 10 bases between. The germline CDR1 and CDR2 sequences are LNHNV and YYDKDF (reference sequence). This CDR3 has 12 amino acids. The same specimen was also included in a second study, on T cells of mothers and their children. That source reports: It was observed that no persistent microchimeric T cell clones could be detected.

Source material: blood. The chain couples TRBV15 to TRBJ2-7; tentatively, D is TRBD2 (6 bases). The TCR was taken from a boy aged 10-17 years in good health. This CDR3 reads CATSSEAGEQYF. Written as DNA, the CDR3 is TGTGCCACCAGCAGTGAAGCGGGTGAGCAGTACTTC.